What follows are 28 T cell receptor beta chains derived from one specimen sequenced in a study of shared clonotypes between healthy human individuals. Cells designated naive CD8 were CD45RO-negative and were positively selected for CCR7, with terminally differentiated effector memory CD45RA+ cells excluded. TCRdb's table, derived via immunoSEQ multiplex PCR, lists solely in-frame clones and lacks some. The sample has just over 2,000,000 clones; about 95% are singletons. Specimen: naive CD8+ T cells sorted from blood. These TCRs come from a young man in good health.

The V call is TRBV7-2, the J call TRBJ2-7, with 9 bases that match TRBD2. This CDR3 contains 18 residues. Losses at the gene ends were 3 bases for V and 1 base for J; bases not matched to a gene: 13. Germline CDR1 and CDR2: SGHTA and FQGNSA. In DNA form, the CDR3 reads TGTGCCAGCAGCTTGTCGGGGGTAGCGGGAGCGAGGTCCTACGAGCAGTACTTC. Its protein product is CASSLSGVAGARSYEQYF.

This chain connects TRBV4-3 to TRBJ2-7; 9 nucleotides align to TRBD1. Germline V gene sequence: CDR1 LGHNA, CDR2 YSLEER. Trimming took 0 bases from V and 9 from J; bases not matched to a gene: 18. CDR3 length: 18 residues. The CDR3 coding sequence is TGCGCCAGCAGCCAAGATGTCTGGGGGACAGGGCCAGGGTTCGGGCAGTACTTC. As protein: CASSQDVWGTGPGFGQYF.

V is TRBV7-9 and J is TRBJ2-2, with a possible D match to TRBD1 (5 bases). V lost 4 bases, J lost 3 bases, and 18 bases lay in between. The V gene's germline CDR1 is SEHNR and CDR2 FQNEAQ (reference sequence). The CDR3 covers 17 residues. The CDR3, as DNA: TGTGCCAGCAGCTCAGCTGGATGGGGCGAATACACCGGGGAGCTGTTTTTT. It codes for CASSSAGWGEYTGELFF. Drawing the rest from reference TRBV7-9 and TRBJ2-2, the complete variable domain is DTGVSQNPRHKITKRGQNVTFRCDPISEHNRLYWYRQTLGQGPEFLTYFQNEAQLEKSRLLSDRFSAERPKGSFSTLEIQRTEQGDSAMYLCASSSAGWGEYTGELFFGEGSRLTVL.

The chain uses TRBV4-3 and TRBJ1-1, with TRBD1 identical over 8 bases. Trimming cost V 1 base and J 5 bases; bases outside gene matches: 15. The CDR3 loop spans 18 amino acids. CDR1 is LGHNA and CDR2 is YSLEER in the germline V gene. The CDR3 is CASSQVWQGAALGTEAFF. CDR3 coding DNA: TGCGCCAGCAGCCAAGTCTGGCAGGGGGCGGCTTTGGGGACTGAAGCTTTCTTT.

The table lists this clone with a count of one. The chain carries TRBV5-4 and TRBJ1-1; D is undetermined. Germline V lookup: CDR1 SGHNT, CDR2 YYREEE (reference sequence). Trimming stripped 4 bases from V and 2 bases from J, with 21 bases between. The CDR3 spans 17 residues. DNA for the CDR3: TGTGCCAGCAGCACCGGATTCGGAGGAAGGATAAACACTGAAGCTTTCTTT. Its protein product is CASSTGFGGRINTEAFF.

V and J are TRBV27 and TRBJ2-3, with TRBD2 matching over 10 bases. The CDR3 contains 20 residues. Per germline, CDR1 MNHEY and CDR2 SMNVEV (reference sequence). The V segment lost 0 bases and the J segment 2 bases; nucleotides outside the gene matches: 14. This chain's CDR3 is CASSLSKGHSSGRTTDTQYF. CDR3 nucleotide sequence: TGTGCCAGCAGTTTATCTAAGGGCCATTCTAGCGGGAGAACCACAGATACGCAGTATTTT.

Worth noting for this clone: The junction departs from the called germline gene at one end, perhaps through a read error. The chain carries TRBV10-3 and TRBJ1-1; perhaps TRBD1 as D (5 bases). CDR1 is ENHRY and CDR2 is SYGVKD in the germline V gene. This CDR3 contains 14 residues. CDR3 bases: TGTGCCAGCAGTGAAGTTGGGACGAACACTGAAGCTTTCTTT. Protein: CASSEVGTNTEAFF.

CDR3 amino acids: CASSPPDRGWHEQYF. In DNA form, the CDR3 reads TGTGCCAGCAGCCCGCCGGACAGGGGTTGGCACGAGCAGTACTTC. This chain joins TRBV7-9 and TRBJ2-7; 9 positions match TRBD1. This CDR3 comprises 15 residues. CDR1 is SEHNR and CDR2 is FQNEAQ in the germline V gene (reference sequence). The V segment lost 5 bases and the J segment 5 bases; nucleotides outside the gene matches: 10.

The chain has TRBV25-1 and TRBJ2-4; D gene unclear. This CDR3 is built from 14 residues. V lost 3 bases and J 4 bases, leaving 10 bases between the germline ends. Germline-derived CDR1 and CDR2 are MGHDK and SYGVNS. CDR3 in amino acids: CASSDPTLKNIQYF. CDR3 nucleotide sequence: TGTGCCAGCAGTGACCCGACACTTAAAAACATTCAGTACTTC.

This chain uses TRBV18 with TRBJ2-3; 9 bases fit TRBD2. CDR1 KGHSH and CDR2 LQKENI come from the germline V gene. The CDR3 is 16 amino acids. The junction had 9 bases not matched to a gene; V was cut back by 3 bases and J by 5 bases. The CDR3 loop reads CASSPQAGGLGDTQYF. Here the CDR3 DNA reads TGTGCCAGCTCACCCCAAGCGGGAGGCCTCGGAGATACGCAGTATTTT.

The CDR3 sequence: CASMESTNTEAFF. In nucleotides, the CDR3 is TGTGCCAGCATGGAATCAACGAACACTGAAGCTTTCTTT. This chain connects TRBV7-9 to TRBJ1-1; D remains ambiguous. The ends were cut back, 7 bases at V and 1 base at J, with 10 bases in the middle. Per the germline V gene, CDR1 is SEHNR and CDR2 is FQNEAQ (reference sequence). This CDR3 spans 13 amino acids.

This chain connects TRBV29-1 to TRBJ1-2, with D hard to call. V lost 0 bases and J 2 bases, leaving 10 bases between the germline ends. Germline V gene sequence: CDR1 SQVTM, CDR2 ANQGSEA. The CDR3 length is 14 residues. The CDR3 nucleotides read TGCAGCGTTGAAGAATATACCGAGAACTATGGCTACACCTTC. As protein: CSVEEYTENYGYTF.

The gene calls are TRBV13 and TRBJ2-1, with unresolved D. From germline, CDR1 is PRHDT and CDR2 FYEKMQ (reference sequence). Trimming stripped 2 bases from V and 8 bases from J, with 4 bases between. This CDR3 has 11 residues. DNA of the CDR3: TGTGCCAGCAGCTTAAGTTATGAGCAGTTCTTC. Protein product: CASSLSYEQFF.

The rearrangement links TRBV27 to TRBJ2-1, with a tentative D call TRBD2 (6 bases). Trimming removed 1 base from V and 0 bases from J, with 16 bases in between. CDR1 and CDR2 (germline): MNHEY, SMNVEV (reference sequence). This CDR3 spans 18 amino acids. CDR3 protein: CASSLLVPMGGSYNEQFF. The CDR3 DNA reads as TGTGCCAGCAGTTTATTGGTGCCTATGGGGGGCTCCTACAATGAGCAGTTCTTC.

This sequence joins TRBV9 and TRBJ2-3, with TRBD1 identical over 11 bases. V was pared by 3 bases and J by 3 bases, with 9 bases of the junction left unmatched. Germline assignment: CDR1 SGDLS and CDR2 YYNGEE. The CDR3 is 17 amino acids. The CDR3 loop reads CASSASGTGGGTDTQYF. CDR3 DNA sequence: TGTGCCAGCAGCGCATCCGGGACAGGGGGTGGAACAGATACGCAGTATTTT.

V gene TRBV7-2 combines with J gene TRBJ1-2; no clear D gene. Trimming cost V 1 base and J 5 bases, with 8 bases left between them. Germline CDR1 is SGHTA and CDR2 is FQGNSA. The CDR3 length is 13 residues. In nucleotides, the CDR3 is TGTGCCAGCAGCTTAGGTCCAGCTTATGGCTACACCTTC. As protein: CASSLGPAYGYTF. The variable domain in full, with the rest retrieved from reference TRBV7-2 and TRBJ1-2, is GAGVSQSPSNKVTEKGKDVELRCDPISGHTALYWYRQSLGQGLEFLIYFQGNSAPDKSGLPSDRFSAERTGGSVSTLTIQRTQQEDSAVYLCASSLGPAYGYTFGSGTRLTVV.

CDR3 in DNA: TGTGCCAGCAGTCAGACAGGGAGTGAAGCTTTCTTT. This sequence encodes CASSQTGSEAFF. V gene TRBV27 combines with J gene TRBJ1-1; 7 nucleotides match TRBD1. V shed 5 bases and J 7 bases; nucleotides not matched to a gene: 4. The CDR3 consists of 12 residues. CDR1 is MNHEY, CDR2 SMNVEV, per germline (reference sequence).

The chain joins TRBV6-4 to TRBJ2-7; TRBD2 agrees at 8 bases. V was pared by 2 bases and J by 2 bases, with 11 bases of the junction left unmatched. Germline values: CDR1 MRHNA, CDR2 SNTAGT. The CDR3 is 17 residues long. The CDR3 loop is CASSDLRGGQGPYEQYF. CDR3 nucleotides: TGTGCCAGCAGTGACCTACGGGGGGGGCAAGGGCCCTACGAGCAGTACTTC.

This clone showed up just once. Other DNA sequences in the same sample also yield this CDR3. The rearrangement uses TRBV10-3 and TRBJ1-2, with 10 bases lining up with TRBD1. This CDR3 contains 14 residues. Trimming cost V 2 bases and J 6 bases; bases outside gene matches: 3. Per germline, CDR1 ENHRY and CDR2 SYGVKD. CDR3 residues: CAISESGTGDGYTF. For the CDR3, the DNA is TGTGCCATCAGTGAGAGCGGGACAGGGGATGGCTACACCTTC.

The genes are TRBV29-1 and TRBJ2-1, with 7 bases matching TRBD2. CDR1 and CDR2 (germline): SQVTM, ANQGSEA. V lost 8 bases and J lost 2; bases outside the gene matches: 6. The CDR3 runs to 13 residues. CDR3 region: CSSGLPTYNEQFF. The CDR3 bases are TGCAGCTCGGGACTACCAACCTACAATGAGCAGTTCTTC.

J is TRBJ2-5 and V is TRBV9; TRBD1 matches at 9 bases. The germline V gene has CDR1 SGDLS and CDR2 YYNGEE. CDR3 size: 14 residues. J lost 5 bases, V lost 2 bases, and 4 bases had no gene match. The chain's CDR3 is CASSVGQGSETQYF. The CDR3 bases are TGTGCCAGCAGCGTGGGACAGGGTTCGGAGACCCAGTACTTC.

The chain employs TRBV4-1 and TRBJ1-5, with 7 bases lining up with TRBD1. Trimming took 3 bases from V and 1 from J; bases not matched to a gene: 9. CDR1 is MGHRA, CDR2 YSYEKL, per germline. This CDR3 spans 17 amino acids. The CDR3 DNA sequence: TGCGCCAGCAGCCAGTACGTTACAGGGGCAAGCAATCAGCCCCAGCATTTT. This encodes CASSQYVTGASNQPQHF.

The chain recombines TRBV5-1 with TRBJ2-5, with TRBD1 matching 10 bases. Looked up from germline, CDR1 is SGHRS and CDR2 is YFSETQ. Unmatched junction bases numbered 6, after V lost 3 bases and J lost 1 base. CDR3 length: 16 amino acids. CDR3 region: CASSYRDRGIQETQYF. CDR3 nucleotides: TGCGCCAGCAGCTACCGGGACAGGGGAATCCAAGAGACCCAGTACTTC.

The sample holds a few counts of this clone. This chain joins TRBV7-9 and TRBJ1-2; D gene uncertain. This CDR3 is built from 16 residues. V was trimmed by 2 bases and J by 4 bases, leaving 17 bases between them. The germline gives CDR1 SEHNR, CDR2 FQNEAQ (reference sequence). CDR3: CASSLTIAALSYGYTF. In nucleotides, the CDR3 is TGTGCCAGCAGCTTAACTATCGCAGCTTTGTCCTATGGCTACACCTTC.

The chain has TRBV14 and TRBJ2-1; D not resolved. Germline loops: CDR1 SGHDN, CDR2 FVKESK. Trimming left V 0 bases short and J 8 bases short, with 11 bases between. CDR3 length: 14 residues. CDR3 nucleotides: TGTGCCAGCAGCCAAGATGCGGTTAGCCATGAGCAGTTCTTC. Its translation is CASSQDAVSHEQFF.

V is TRBV5-6 and J is TRBJ2-2; D remains ambiguous. Trimming shortened V by 4 bases and J by 4 bases, and 20 bases separated the two germline ends. There are 17 residues in the CDR3. Germline values: CDR1 SGHDT, CDR2 YYEEEE. CDR3 bases: TGTGCCAGCAGCCCGGACCTCCGAACGATGGGCACCGGGGAGCTGTTTTTT. Translation gives CASSPDLRTMGTGELFF.

The chain carries TRBV6-5 and TRBJ2-1; 9 bases are a match to TRBD1. Germline CDR1 MNHEY, CDR2 SVGAGI. The CDR3 extends over 15 amino acids. Unmatched junction bases numbered 10, after V lost 7 bases and J lost 6 bases. CDR3 coding DNA: TGTGCCAGCACCTCCGGGACAGGGTTGGGCAATGAGCAGTTCTTC. It translates to CASTSGTGLGNEQFF.

The chain employs TRBV7-9 and TRBJ1-4; 7 nucleotides match TRBD1. Trimming at V came to 3 bases and at J to 3 bases, leaving 4 bases not matched to a gene. The CDR3 covers 15 residues. Germline V gene sequence: CDR1 SEHNR, CDR2 FQNEAQ (reference sequence). CDR3 residues: CASSLTGNSNEKLFF. CDR3 coding DNA: TGTGCCAGCAGCTTGACAGGGAATTCTAATGAAAAACTGTTTTTT.